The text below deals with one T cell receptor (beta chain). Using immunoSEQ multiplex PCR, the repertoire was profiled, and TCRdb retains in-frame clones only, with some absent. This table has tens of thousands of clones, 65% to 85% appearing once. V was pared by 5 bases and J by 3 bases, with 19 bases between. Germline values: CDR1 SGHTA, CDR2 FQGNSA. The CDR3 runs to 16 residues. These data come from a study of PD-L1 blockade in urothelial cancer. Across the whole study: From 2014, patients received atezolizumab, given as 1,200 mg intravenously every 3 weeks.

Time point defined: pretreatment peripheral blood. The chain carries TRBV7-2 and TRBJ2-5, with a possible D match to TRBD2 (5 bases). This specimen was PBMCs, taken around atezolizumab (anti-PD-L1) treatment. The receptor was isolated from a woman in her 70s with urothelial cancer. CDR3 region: CASSASTGIAKETQYF. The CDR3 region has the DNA TGTGCCAGCAGCGCCTCAACCGGGATAGCAAAAGAGACCCAGTACTTC.